Below are 31 T cell receptor beta chains sequenced from a single sample in a study of T cell changes during pregnancy in multiple sclerosis. The method was immunoSEQ multiplex PCR; TCRdb's version includes in-frame clones alone and lacks a portion of them. The sample shows tens of thousands of clones, roughly 92% of them seen only once. The specimen was CD8+ T cells from peripheral blood mononuclear cells, collected in the third trimester of pregnancy. The receptors stem from a female donor in good health, enrolled as a control in a pregnancy study.

The chain is built from TRBV14 and TRBJ2-7; TRBD2 matches at 8 bases. Germline loops: CDR1 SGHDN, CDR2 FVKESK. CDR3 size: 16 residues. V shed 0 bases and J 4 bases; nucleotides not matched to a gene: 8. The CDR3 DNA reads as TGTGCCAGCAGCCAAGAGGTAGCGGGGCTCTCGTACGAGCAGTACTTC. Translation gives CASSQEVAGLSYEQYF.

The chain is built from TRBV30 and TRBJ1-1, with D perhaps TRBD1 (6 bases). The ends were cut back, 1 base at V and 0 bases at J, with 24 bases in the middle. There are 19 residues in the CDR3. The V gene's germline CDR1 is GTSNPN and CDR2 SVGIG (reference sequence). The CDR3 loop reads CAWSANLQGKAVMNTEAFF. CDR3 in DNA: TGTGCCTGGAGTGCTAATTTACAGGGAAAAGCAGTGATGAACACTGAAGCTTTCTTT.

The V gene is TRBV27, the J gene TRBJ2-5; TRBD1 is a possible D gene (6 bases). The germline V gene has CDR1 MNHEY and CDR2 SMNVEV (reference sequence). Trimming took 3 bases from V and 1 from J, leaving 12 bases between them. The CDR3 length is 15 residues. This CDR3 is CASSFIGQTQETQYF. Here the CDR3 DNA reads TGTGCCAGCAGTTTCATAGGACAGACCCAAGAGACCCAGTACTTC.

CDR3 sequence reads: CASSAGTGGTGELFF. As DNA, the CDR3 is TGCGCCAGCAGCGCCGGGACAGGCGGAACCGGGGAGCTGTTTTTT. The rearrangement joins TRBV4-3 to TRBJ2-2; 8 bases align to TRBD1. This CDR3 has 15 amino acids. Germline CDR1 is LGHNA and CDR2 is YSLEER. The trim removed 5 bases at V and 5 bases at J, leaving 7 bases unmatched.

This clone was recorded a few times. The rearrangement joins TRBV6-4 to TRBJ2-2; 8 bases match TRBD1. CDR1 is MRHNA, CDR2 SNTAGT, per germline. This CDR3 contains 14 residues. The junction had 1 base not matched to a gene; V was cut back by 4 bases and J by 3 bases. The CDR3 here is CASSAGQDTGELFF. The CDR3, as DNA: TGTGCCAGCAGTGCGGGACAGGACACCGGGGAGCTGTTTTTT.

This chain uses TRBV7-2 with TRBJ2-7; a possible D gene is TRBD2 (6 bases). The V end lost 4 bases, the J end lost 0 bases, and 10 bases lay between the germline ends. The CDR3 is 14 residues long. Germline loops: CDR1 SGHTA, CDR2 FQGNSA. DNA of the CDR3: TGTGCCAGCAGCTGGGGGGACCACTCCTACGAGCAGTACTTC. Its protein product is CASSWGDHSYEQYF.

CDR3 in amino acids: CAWKLGGPINEQFF. CDR3 nucleotide sequence: TGTGCCTGGAAGTTGGGGGGACCGATCAATGAGCAGTTCTTC. This sequence joins TRBV30 and TRBJ2-1, with D tentatively TRBD2 (6 bases). This CDR3 region has 14 residues. V was shortened by 4 bases and J by 6 bases, with 16 bases between the two germline ends. Germline V gene data show CDR1 as GTSNPN and CDR2 as SVGIG (reference sequence).

This chain joins TRBV6-1 and TRBJ2-7; weak D call: TRBD1 (5 bases). V was trimmed by 6 bases and J by 2 bases, leaving 17 bases between them. The CDR3 runs to 15 residues. Germline V gene lookup returns CDR1 MNHNS and CDR2 SASEGT. This chain's CDR3 is CASSVGHSTAYEQYF. The CDR3 region has the DNA TGTGCCAGCAGCGTAGGACACTCGACGGCCTACGAGCAGTACTTC.

The V and J genes are TRBV2 and TRBJ1-1; no firm D call. This CDR3 comprises 12 residues. The V end was cut by 3 bases, the J end by 5 bases, with 7 bases between. CDR1 is SNHLY and CDR2 is FYNNEI in the germline V gene. As DNA, the CDR3 is TGTGCCAGCAGTGATCCCCAAACTGAAGCTTTCTTT. Its translation is CASSDPQTEAFF.

The chain recombines TRBV6-5 with TRBJ2-7; TRBD1 aligns across 7 bases. V gave up 0 bases and J gave up 2 bases; unmatched junction bases: 4. This CDR3 region has 15 residues. CDR1 and CDR2 (germline): MNHEY, SVGAGI. CDR3 sequence (DNA): TGTGCCAGCAGTTACTCGACGCAGGGGGCCTACGAGCAGTACTTC. The encoded protein is CASSYSTQGAYEQYF.

This clone was counted a single time. V and J are TRBV4-3 and TRBJ2-1; no clear D gene. This CDR3 is built from 13 residues. The V end lost 1 base, the J end lost 10 bases, and 11 bases lay between the germline ends. Germline V CDR1 and CDR2: LGHNA, YSLEER. The CDR3 here is CASSQASGQEQFF. CDR3 DNA: TGCGCCAGCAGCCAAGCCAGTGGGCAAGAGCAGTTCTTC.

The V and J genes are TRBV7-9 and TRBJ1-1, with 7 positions matching TRBD1. V was clipped by 2 bases and J by 7 bases; unmatched bases: 13. The CDR3 totals 16 residues. Germline values: CDR1 SEHNR, CDR2 FQNEAQ (reference sequence). The CDR3 here is CASSLPTGQDFDEAFF. As DNA, the CDR3 is TGTGCCAGCAGCTTACCGACAGGACAGGATTTTGATGAAGCTTTCTTT.

This chain joins TRBV18 and TRBJ2-1; D ambiguous. Looked up from germline, CDR1 is KGHSH and CDR2 is LQKENI. With 5 bases removed from V and 5 bases from J, the gap between germline ends came to 16 bases. CDR3 length equals 15 residues. CDR3 sequence (DNA): TGTGCCAGCTCAACTTCCGGAACAGTGGACAATGAGCAGTTCTTC. Its translation is CASSTSGTVDNEQFF. Looking up the rest from reference TRBV18 and TRBJ2-1 gives the full variable domain: NAGVMQNPRHLVRRRGQEARLRCSPMKGHSHVYWYRQLPEEGLKFMVYLQKENIIDESGMPKERFSAEFPKEGPSILRIQQVVRGDSAAYFCASSTSGTVDNEQFFGPGTRLTVL.

This chain joins TRBV4-2 and TRBJ2-1; TRBD2 matches at 11 bases. Trimming cost V 0 bases and J 5 bases; bases outside gene matches: 3. The CDR3 runs to 16 residues. Germline CDR1 reads LGHNA; CDR2 reads YNFKEQ. The CDR3 nucleotides are TGTGCCAGCAGCCAAGAGGGGACTAGCGGCCACAATGAGCAGTTCTTC. Its translation is CASSQEGTSGHNEQFF.

J is TRBJ2-7 and V is TRBV7-9; tentative D call: TRBD1 (5 bases). Between the trimmed V and J ends, which lost 5 bases and 3 bases, there was a span of 11 bases. Per germline, CDR1 SEHNR and CDR2 FQNEAQ (reference sequence). This CDR3 is 13 amino acids long. The CDR3 nucleotides are TGTGCCAGCAGCAGCGACAGTTACTACGAGCAGTACTTC. Its protein product is CASSSDSYYEQYF.

This clone is categorized as medium-sized. The chain uses TRBV12-5 and TRBJ1-2; 8 nucleotides match TRBD1. CDR1 LGHNT and CDR2 FRNRAP come from the germline V gene. The CDR3 consists of 12 residues. V dropped 6 bases and J dropped 8; count of bases not matched to a gene: 5. The CDR3 here is CASGPDRDGYTF. CDR3 bases: TGTGCTAGTGGCCCGGACAGGGACGGCTACACCTTC.

The chain couples TRBV10-3 to TRBJ2-7; the D is unclear. The V gene lost 0 bases and the J gene lost 2 bases, with 2 bases spanning the gap. The CDR3 covers 12 residues. Germline V gene lookup returns CDR1 ENHRY and CDR2 SYGVKD. Written as DNA, the CDR3 is TGTGCCATCAGTGAGTCCACCTACGAGCAGTACTTC. Protein sequence: CAISESTYEQYF.

To note about this clone: At one end, the junction sequence differs from germline, possibly due to a read error. The chain is built from TRBV5-6 and TRBJ1-3, with 7 bases that match TRBD1. Germline CDR1 is SGHDT and CDR2 is YYEEEE. This CDR3 has 14 residues. DNA for the CDR3: TGTGCCAGCAGTTTGGACAGGCTCCCCGATACCATATATTTT. This encodes CASSLDRLPDTIYF. Filled out from reference TRBV5-6 and TRBJ1-3, the complete variable domain reads DAGVTQSPTHLIKTRGQQVTLRCSPKSGHDTVSWYQQALGQGPQFIFQYYEEEERQRGNFPDRFSGHQFPNYSSELNVNALLLGDSALYLCASSLDRLPDTIYFGEGSWLTVV.

V is TRBV4-1 and J is TRBJ2-3; 11 bases align to TRBD2. This CDR3 spans 18 amino acids. The V and J ends lost 1 base and 2 bases, in that order; junction bases with no gene match: 8. Germline loops: CDR1 MGHRA, CDR2 YSYEKL. This CDR3 reads CASSQGIAGGPHTDTQYF. The DNA for the CDR3 is TGCGCCAGCAGCCAAGGAATAGCGGGGGGGCCCCACACAGATACGCAGTATTTT.

This clone showed up just once. V is TRBV27 and J is TRBJ2-5, with TRBD2 matching 15 bases. Germline loops: CDR1 MNHEY, CDR2 SMNVEV (reference sequence). The CDR3 is 16 residues long. Trimming at V came to 4 bases and at J to 7 bases, leaving 7 bases not matched to a gene. DNA of the CDR3: TGTGCCAGCAGTTCCGGACTAGCGGGGGGGCCGGGGACCCAGTACTTC. It translates to CASSSGLAGGPGTQYF.

The genes are TRBV7-9 and TRBJ2-7; TRBD2 matches 7 bases. V gave up 5 bases and J gave up 0 bases; unmatched junction bases: 7. Germline lookup yields CDR1 SEHNR and CDR2 FQNEAQ (reference sequence). This CDR3 is 15 amino acids long. This CDR3 is CASSSLGGSSYEQYF. DNA for the CDR3: TGTGCCAGCAGCAGTCTCGGGGGGAGCTCCTACGAGCAGTACTTC.

J is TRBJ1-4 and V is TRBV13, with TRBD1 matching over 7 bases. Germline V gene data show CDR1 as PRHDT and CDR2 as FYEKMQ (reference sequence). The junction had 14 bases not matched to a gene; V was cut back by 6 bases and J by 7 bases. CDR3 size: 16 residues. CDR3: CASSQGMGQRGEKLFF. DNA of the CDR3: TGTGCCAGCAGTCAAGGGATGGGACAGAGAGGTGAAAAACTGTTTTTT.

The chain carries TRBV12-5 and TRBJ1-1; D gene unclear. Germline CDR1 is LGHNT and CDR2 is FRNRAP. The CDR3 covers 17 residues. Trimming took 3 bases from V and 5 from J, leaving 22 bases between them. The CDR3 reads CASGLAQTSEVITEAFF. The CDR3 DNA reads as TGTGCTAGTGGTTTAGCACAGACATCTGAAGTTATAACTGAAGCTTTCTTT.

This chain uses TRBV9 with TRBJ1-2; maybe TRBD1 (5 bases). This CDR3 is built from 13 residues. Trimming shortened V by 0 bases and J by 6 bases, and 9 bases separated the two germline ends. Germline V gene data show CDR1 as SGDLS and CDR2 as YYNGEE. DNA for the CDR3: TGTGCCAGCAGCGTAGGCGCAGGGAATGGCTACACCTTC. Amino acid sequence: CASSVGAGNGYTF.

V usage is TRBV27 and J usage is TRBJ2-1; weak D call: TRBD2 (6 bases). Germline V gene sequence: CDR1 MNHEY, CDR2 SMNVEV (reference sequence). Trimming pared 6 bases from V and 8 bases from J, leaving 17 bases between. CDR3 length: 14 residues. The CDR3 loop reads CASSAGLLGDEQFF. For the CDR3, the DNA is TGTGCCAGCAGCGCGGGGTTGTTAGGGGATGAGCAGTTCTTC.

The rearrangement links TRBV29-1 to TRBJ2-1; 14 bases are shared with TRBD2. V shed 0 bases and J 4 bases; nucleotides not matched to a gene: 8. The CDR3 runs 18 residues. Germline V gives CDR1 SQVTM, CDR2 ANQGSEA. CDR3 nucleotides: TGCAGCGTTGAAGAACCGACTAGCGGGGGGGTTCATTACAATGAGCAGTTCTTC. Its protein product is CSVEEPTSGGVHYNEQFF.

V usage is TRBV6-1 and J usage is TRBJ2-1; possible D gene TRBD1, 6 bases. Germline loops: CDR1 MNHNS, CDR2 SASEGT. The V end was cut by 6 bases, the J end by 3 bases, with 6 bases between. The CDR3 has 12 amino acids. The DNA of the CDR3 is TGTGCCAGCAGGACAGGCTACAATGAGCAGTTCTTC. Translating gives CASRTGYNEQFF.

The chain links TRBV7-9 to TRBJ2-3; 11 nucleotides line up with TRBD1. This CDR3 has 17 residues. V lost 3 bases and J lost 2; bases outside the gene matches: 7. Germline V lookup: CDR1 SEHNR, CDR2 FQNEAQ (reference sequence). The CDR3 DNA is TGTGCCAGCAGCTTGGGACAGGGGGGGCTGGACACAGATACGCAGTATTTT. Its protein is CASSLGQGGLDTDTQYF. Drawing the rest from reference TRBV7-9 and TRBJ2-3, the complete variable domain is DTGVSQNPRHKITKRGQNVTFRCDPISEHNRLYWYRQTLGQGPEFLTYFQNEAQLEKSRLLSDRFSAERPKGSFSTLEIQRTEQGDSAMYLCASSLGQGGLDTDTQYFGPGTRLTVL.

The chain recombines TRBV19 with TRBJ1-3; D possibly corresponds to TRBD1 (6 bases). Trimming removed 5 bases from V and 2 bases from J, with 19 bases in between. Germline CDR1 LNHDA, CDR2 SQIVND (reference sequence). The CDR3 length is 17 residues. The CDR3 DNA follows: TGTGCCAGTAGTGTGGAGGACAGTCGCAAGACTGGAAACACCATATATTTT. It yields the protein CASSVEDSRKTGNTIYF. Full variable domain (missing parts from reference TRBV19 and TRBJ1-3): DGGITQSPKYLFRKEGQNVTLSCEQNLNHDAMYWYRQDPGQGLRLIYYSQIVNDFQKGDIAEGYSVSREKKESFPLTVTSAQKNPTAFYLCASSVEDSRKTGNTIYFGEGSWLTVV.

V usage is TRBV6-1 and J usage is TRBJ2-7; D ambiguous. Per the germline V gene, CDR1 is MNHNS and CDR2 is SASEGT. CDR3 size: 12 residues. V shed 2 bases and J shed 3 bases, with 5 bases lying between them. The CDR3 region is CASSESDYEQYF. CDR3 bases: TGTGCCAGCAGTGAATCAGACTACGAGCAGTACTTC.

The chain couples TRBV2 to TRBJ2-7; tentative D call: TRBD2 (6 bases). Germline CDR1 reads SNHLY; CDR2 reads FYNNEI. The V end lost 7 bases, the J end lost 7 bases, and 8 bases lay between the germline ends. There are 10 residues in the CDR3. CDR3 in amino acids: CASIRGEQYF. CDR3 sequence (DNA): TGTGCCAGCATCCGGGGGGAGCAGTACTTC.